The 3 T cell receptor beta chains presented below share a single source sample, sequenced in a study of blood T cell repertoires in COVID-19 (dated by TCRdb to the early 2020s). The library was produced with the immunoSEQ multiplex PCR assay. As stored in TCRdb, this immuneACCESS dataset retains in-frame rearrangements with V and J assigned. A fraction of the clones does not appear; measured against another copy, unresolved V genes explain less than half of the discrepancy, and the remainder lacks a known reason. The sample table records 25,000 to 35,000 clones; roughly nine tenths of these occur just once. Approximately 48% of the sample is taken by the ten largest. Specimen: peripheral blood. The receptors stem from a human donor with acute or convalescent COVID-19. The donor label of this sample is uncertain.

V and J are TRBV2 and TRBJ2-5; TRBD2 matches 9 bases. The germline gives CDR1 SNHLY, CDR2 FYNNEI. CDR3 length equals 14 residues. V trimming: 7 bases; J trimming: 3 bases; junction bases outside the gene matches: 6. This CDR3 reads CASIQASGKETQYF. The CDR3 DNA follows: TGTGCCAGCATTCAGGCTAGCGGGAAAGAGACCCAGTACTTC.

The V and J genes are TRBV6-5 and TRBJ1-2, with D tentatively TRBD1 (5 bases). Trimming shortened V by 11 bases and J by 8 bases, and 15 bases separated the two germline ends. The CDR3 consists of 11 residues. In germline, CDR1 is MNHEY, CDR2 SVGAGI. CDR3 sequence reads: CAGRGAQGYTF. CDR3 nucleotide sequence: TGTGCCGGAAGGGGTGCGCAAGGCTACACCTTC.

This chain joins TRBV7-2 and TRBJ2-5; the match to TRBD2 covers 9 bases. There are 15 residues in the CDR3. The V and J ends lost 1 base and 1 base, in that order; junction bases with no gene match: 1. Germline assignment: CDR1 SGHTA and CDR2 FQGNSA. The CDR3 bases are TGTGCCAGCAGCTTAGTAGCGGGGGCCCAAGAGACCCAGTACTTC. Translating it yields CASSLVAGAQETQYF.